These 23 T cell receptor beta chains came from one sample sequenced in a study of blood T cell repertoires in COVID-19 (dated by TCRdb to 2018 to 2020). To prepare the library, the immunoSEQ multiplex PCR assay was applied. TCRdb retrieved this table from immuneACCESS and kept in-frame rearrangements only. Not all clones are present; in checked studies, unresolved V genes account for under half, and no reason is known for the remainder. In all, the sample holds over 350,000 clones, and nearly 90% of those were seen once. About 2% of the sample rests with the top ten. The sample comprised PBMCs or T cells enriched from blood (not recorded which). These receptors all come from a woman younger than 35 with acute COVID-19.

The gene calls are TRBV6-5 and TRBJ1-4, with TRBD1 as a possible D gene (6 bases). Per germline, CDR1 MNHEY and CDR2 SVGAGI. This CDR3 is 15 amino acids long. The V and J ends lost 6 bases and 0 bases respectively, with 11 bases between them. In DNA, the CDR3 is TGTGCCAGCAGCCCAGGGGTCGCAACTAATGAAAAACTGTTTTTT. Translated, it gives CASSPGVATNEKLFF.

As regards this clone: Other DNA sequences in the same sample also yield this CDR3. The chain recombines TRBV11-2 with TRBJ1-3; 8 bases agree with TRBD1. The CDR3 consists of 15 residues. Germline values: CDR1 SGHAT, CDR2 FQNNGV. The V gene end was trimmed by 5 bases and the J gene end by 0 bases; junction bases not matched to a gene: 3. The CDR3 DNA is TGTGCCAGCAGCCTCCAGGGGGCCTCTGGAAACACCATATATTTT. Translating gives CASSLQGASGNTIYF.

The chain uses TRBV28 and TRBJ1-5; D possibly corresponds to TRBD1 (5 bases). The CDR3 has 16 amino acids. Germline CDR1 reads MDHEN; CDR2 reads SYDVKM. Trimming pared 0 bases from V and 4 bases from J, leaving 13 bases between. CDR3 nucleotide sequence: TGTGCCAGCAGTTTATGGGGGGGGAAGGGAAATCAGCCCCAGCATTTT. It translates to CASSLWGGKGNQPQHF. The full variable domain, with the rest looked up from reference TRBV28 and TRBJ1-5, is DVKVTQSSRYLVKRTGEKVFLECVQDMDHENMFWYRQDPGLGLRLIYFSYDVKMKEKGDIPEGYSVSREKKERFSLILESASTNQTSMYLCASSLWGGKGNQPQHFGDGTRLSIL.

The chain combines TRBV27 with TRBJ1-1; D might be TRBD1 (5 bases). The CDR3 has 12 amino acids. V lost 8 bases and J lost 7, with 14 bases in between. Germline CDR1 reads MNHEY; CDR2 reads SMNVEV (reference sequence). The CDR3 DNA reads TGTGCCAGCCGAATGGGGAGGGGTGAAGCTTTCTTT. Amino acid sequence: CASRMGRGEAFF.

The chain is built from TRBV9 and TRBJ1-3; 7 bases agree with TRBD1. The length of the CDR3 is 16 residues. Unmatched junction bases numbered 7, after V lost 1 base and J lost 3 bases. Germline V CDR1 and CDR2: SGDLS, YYNGEE. The CDR3 spells CASSVNPAGGGNTIYF. In DNA form, the CDR3 reads TGTGCCAGCAGCGTAAATCCCGCAGGGGGTGGAAACACCATATATTTT.

The gene calls are TRBV7-6 and TRBJ2-1; 7 nucleotides agree with TRBD1. The V gene's germline CDR1 is SGHVS and CDR2 FNYEAQ. The CDR3 sequence is 15 residues long. After removal of 4 bases from V and 3 bases from J, the junction contained 6 bases not matched to a gene. The CDR3 bases are TGTGCCAGCAGCTCCAGGACAGGCATCTACAATGAGCAGTTCTTC. It codes for CASSSRTGIYNEQFF.

V and J are TRBV5-6 and TRBJ2-3; 8 bases are a match to TRBD2. With V trimmed by 3 bases and J by 8 bases, 11 bases remained unmatched. CDR3 length equals 15 residues. Germline CDR1 is SGHDT and CDR2 is YYEEEE. For the CDR3, the DNA is TGTGCCAGCAGCTCCCCAATGCCGGGGGGGGGTACGCAGTATTTT. Residues: CASSSPMPGGGTQYF.

This chain uses TRBV19 with TRBJ1-6, with 9 bases fitting TRBD1. The CDR3 runs 14 residues. Germline lookup yields CDR1 LNHDA and CDR2 SQIVND (reference sequence). The junction had 8 bases not matched to a gene; V was cut back by 9 bases and J by 8 bases. CDR3 coding DNA: TGTGCCAGCAACCAGGACAGGGGCCATTCACCCCTCCACTTT. Protein: CASNQDRGHSPLHF.

The genes are TRBV12-3 or TRBV12-4 and TRBJ2-7; no reliable D call. The V end was cut by 6 bases, the J end by 1 base, with 10 bases between. The CDR3 has 13 amino acids. CDR3 nucleotides: TGTGCCAGCAGGGCCCAGGTTTCCTACGAGCAGTACTTC. It is translated as CASRAQVSYEQYF.

V gene TRBV6-5 combines with J gene TRBJ1-5, with unresolved D. This CDR3 has 15 amino acids. Trimming took 2 bases from V and 0 from J, leaving 8 bases between them. CDR1 and CDR2 from the germline V gene are MNHEY and SVGAGI. CDR3 sequence (DNA): TGTGCCAGCAGTTACAACGGAGATAGCAATCAGCCCCAGCATTTT. Translating it yields CASSYNGDSNQPQHF.

The genes are TRBV27 and TRBJ1-2, with D unresolved. V lost 1 base and J lost 8, with 11 bases in between. CDR1 MNHEY and CDR2 SMNVEV come from the germline V gene (reference sequence). There are 13 residues in the CDR3. The CDR3 protein is CASSLWAGEGYTF. CDR3 DNA sequence: TGTGCCAGCAGTTTATGGGCCGGGGAGGGCTACACCTTC.

This clone showed up just once. The rearrangement links TRBV5-1 to TRBJ2-2; 7 bases line up with TRBD1. The germline V gene encodes CDR1 SGHRS and CDR2 YFSETQ. The CDR3 is 15 amino acids. V was clipped by 2 bases and J by 1 base; unmatched bases: 2. CDR3 DNA sequence: TGCGCCAGCAGCTTTGGGACAGAGAACACCGGGGAGCTGTTTTTT. It is translated as CASSFGTENTGELFF.

J is TRBJ2-4 and V is TRBV14; TRBD1 is a possible D gene (6 bases). Germline CDR1 reads SGHDN; CDR2 reads FVKESK. This CDR3 spans 14 amino acids. V shed 4 bases and J shed 3 bases, with 10 bases lying between them. The CDR3 region has the DNA TGTGCCAGCAGCCTACAGGGCGGCAAAAACATTCAGTACTTC. Its translation: CASSLQGGKNIQYF. The complete variable domain, with remaining parts taken from reference TRBV14 and TRBJ2-4, reads EAGVTQFPSHSVIEKGQTVTLRCDPISGHDNLYWYRRVMGKEIKFLLHFVKESKQDESGMPNNRFLAERTGGTYSTLKVQPAELEDSGVYFCASSLQGGKNIQYFGAGTRLSVL.

J is TRBJ1-1 and V is TRBV5-8; D is unresolved. Trimming took off 6 bases at V and 1 base at J, with 19 bases between the two ends. CDR1 and CDR2 (germline): SGHTS, YDEGEE. This CDR3 is 16 amino acids long. The CDR3: CASIKKGAQRNTEAFF. CDR3 DNA: TGTGCCAGCATAAAAAAAGGAGCACAAAGGAACACTGAAGCTTTCTTT. The complete variable domain, with remaining parts taken from reference TRBV5-8 and TRBJ1-1, reads EAGVTQSPTHLIKTRGQQATLRCSPISGHTSVYWYQQALGLGLQFLLWYDEGEERNRGNFPPRFSGRQFPNYSSELNVNALELEDSALYLCASIKKGAQRNTEAFFGQGTRLTVV.

V is TRBV27 and J is TRBJ2-1, with no clear D. This CDR3 has 14 amino acids. With 6 bases removed from V and 0 bases from J, the gap between germline ends came to 9 bases. Germline CDR1 reads MNHEY; CDR2 reads SMNVEV (reference sequence). CDR3: CASRTPSSYNEQFF. The DNA of the CDR3 is TGTGCCAGCAGGACTCCAAGCTCCTACAATGAGCAGTTCTTC.

This clone came up a few times. This sequence joins TRBV10-1 and TRBJ1-1; 10 positions match TRBD1. The germline V gene encodes CDR1 WNHNN and CDR2 SYGVQD (reference sequence). This CDR3 is 12 amino acids long. The V and J ends lost 6 bases and 6 bases, in that order; junction bases with no gene match: 1. The DNA for the CDR3 is TGCGCCAGCAGAGGACAGGGGGCTGAAGCTTTCTTT. It translates to CASRGQGAEAFF.

This chain links TRBV9 with TRBJ1-1; 9 positions match TRBD1. The germline V gene has CDR1 SGDLS and CDR2 YYNGEE. Germline trimming cut 6 bases from V and 8 bases from J; bases unmatched to any gene: 11. The CDR3 is 14 residues long. The DNA of the CDR3 is TGTGCCAGCACCGTGCAAACTGGGACAGGGGAAGCTTTCTTT. Residues: CASTVQTGTGEAFF. The full variable domain, its missing parts supplied by reference TRBV9 and TRBJ1-1, is DSGVTQTPKHLITATGQRVTLRCSPRSGDLSVYWYQQSLDQGLQFLIQYYNGEERAKGNILERFSAQQFPDLHSELNLSSLELGDSALYFCASTVQTGTGEAFFGQGTRLTVV.

The chain is built from TRBV27 and TRBJ2-7; 10 bases map to TRBD2. The V gene end was trimmed by 6 bases and the J gene end by 6 bases; junction bases not matched to a gene: 2. In germline, CDR1 is MNHEY, CDR2 SMNVEV (reference sequence). The length of the CDR3 is 12 residues. CDR3 sequence reads: CASSRTSGEQYF. As DNA, the CDR3 is TGTGCCAGCAGCAGGACTAGCGGCGAGCAGTACTTC.

The chain couples TRBV29-1 to TRBJ1-3, with 8 bases matching TRBD1. This CDR3 is 14 amino acids long. Germline CDR1 is SQVTM and CDR2 is ANQGSEA. V trimming: 3 bases; J trimming: 2 bases; junction bases outside the gene matches: 3. CDR3 coding DNA: TGCAGCGTTGATGGGGGACAGGCTGGAAACACCATATATTTT. It encodes CSVDGGQAGNTIYF.

The chain couples TRBV18 to TRBJ2-7; D not certain. The CDR3 contains 14 residues. The germline gives CDR1 KGHSH, CDR2 LQKENI. Trimming removed 6 bases at V and 0 bases at J, with 12 bases between. The CDR3 loop reads CASSQDSSSYEQYF. CDR3 coding DNA: TGTGCCAGCTCTCAAGACTCGAGCTCCTACGAGCAGTACTTC.

The gene calls are TRBV7-2 and TRBJ2-1, with D perhaps TRBD2 (5 bases). Germline V gives CDR1 SGHTA, CDR2 FQGNSA. Trimming cost V 2 bases and J 4 bases, with 15 bases left between them. The CDR3 is 16 amino acids. The CDR3 loop reads CASSLMAGPSYNEQFF. The DNA for the CDR3 is TGTGCCAGCAGCTTAATGGCGGGTCCGAGTTACAATGAGCAGTTCTTC.

As for this clone: Mismatch with germline at one junction end may stem from a read error. This chain joins TRBV27 and TRBJ2-3, with D possibly matching TRBD1 (7 bases). CDR1 is MNHEY and CDR2 is SMNVEV in the germline V gene (reference sequence). The CDR3 length is 16 residues. CDR3 nucleotide sequence: TGTGCCAGCAGTTTATTATTGGTGGAGGGGGCAGATTCGCAGTATTTT. It codes for CASSLLLVEGADSQYF.

The genes are TRBV2 and TRBJ2-7, with a weak D call TRBD2 (5 bases). Germline V gene lookup returns CDR1 SNHLY and CDR2 FYNNEI. Trimming pared 5 bases from V and 7 bases from J, leaving 9 bases between. The CDR3 length is 11 residues. The CDR3 sequence: CASSPRGEQYF. The CDR3 coding sequence is TGTGCCAGCAGTCCTAGAGGGGAGCAGTACTTC. Filled out from reference TRBV2 and TRBJ2-7, the complete variable domain reads EPEVTQTPSHQVTQMGQEVILRCVPISNHLYFYWYRQILGQKVEFLVSFYNNEISEKSEIFDDQFSVERPDGSNFTLKIRSTKLEDSAMYFCASSPRGEQYFGPGTRLTVT.